The rows below give T cell receptor beta chains drawn from one sample of a study of blood T cell repertoires in COVID-19. Libraries were prepared by immunoSEQ multiplex PCR; TCRdb keeps only in-frame clonotypes and omits some of them. The table includes over 300,000 clones, roughly 90% detected once. Sequenced material: peripheral blood. The receptors shown here come from a man aged 35 to 55 with acute or convalescent COVID-19. Both conserved end residues are part of each CDR3. Each record gives: CDR3 length, V gene, D gene, J gene, clone size, CDR3 DNA, CDR3 protein. D genes are given only for firm matches. The size field is filled for only some rows; it gives once, few, many or a size class.

>17|TRBV5-6|TRBD2|TRBJ2-2|.
TGTGCCAGCAGTTTGGTAACTAGCGGGGCGAACACCGGGGAGCTGTTTTTT
CASSLVTSGANTGELFF
>14|TRBV27|.|TRBJ1-1|.
TGTGCCAGCAGTTTAAATGCTAGGAACACTGAAGCTTTCTTT
CASSLNARNTEAFF
>15|TRBV28|TRBD1|TRBJ2-4|.
TGTGCCAGCAGTTTACAGGACAGGGAAGATAGCATTCAGTACTTC
CASSLQDREDSIQYF
>14|TRBV4-1|.|TRBJ2-1|.
TGCGCCAGCAGCCAAGCCCCCGGGTACAATGAGCAGTTCTTC
CASSQAPGYNEQFF
>16|TRBV3-1/TRBV3-2|TRBD2|TRBJ2-1|.
TGTGCCAGCAGCCAAGCTGGGACTAGCGGGTACAATGAGCAGTTCTTC
CASSQAGTSGYNEQFF
>15|TRBV4-2|.|TRBJ2-7|.
TGTGCCAGCAGCCAGATATCCCCGCAGGCAGGGGAGCAGTACTTC
CASSQISPQAGEQYF
>13|TRBV18|.|TRBJ2-5|.
TGTGCCAGCTCACCACCGTCCGGGGAGACCCAGTACTTC
CASSPPSGETQYF
>13|TRBV5-6|.|TRBJ2-7|.
TGTGCCAGCAGCTCCAGGGGGGCCTACGAGCAGTACTTC
CASSSRGAYEQYF
>14|TRBV5-1|TRBD1|TRBJ1-5|.
TGCGCCAGCAGCCAAGGGACAGGAAATCAGCCCCAGCATTTT
CASSQGTGNQPQHF
>13|TRBV25-1|TRBD1|TRBJ1-1|.
TGTGCCAGCGAACAGGGGGCGCGGACTGAAGCTTTCTTT
CASEQGARTEAFF
>16|TRBV28|.|TRBJ2-1|.
TGTGCCAGCAGCTCCTTATCGGGGTTTATCTACAATGAGCAGTTCTTC
CASSSLSGFIYNEQFF
>12|TRBV30|TRBD1|TRBJ1-6|.
TGTGCCCGGGACAGGGCTAATTCACCCCTCCACTTT
CARDRANSPLHF
>17|TRBV10-3|TRBD1|TRBJ1-4|.
TGTGCCATCAGTGAATGGGACAGGGGGCCAACTAATGAAAAACTGTTTTTT
CAISEWDRGPTNEKLFF
>18|TRBV7-4|TRBD1|TRBJ1-6|.
TGTGCCAGCAGCTCTAGACAGGGGGAGGGCACATATAATTCACCCCTCCACTTT
CASSSRQGEGTYNSPLHF
>13|TRBV28|.|TRBJ2-7|.
TGTGCCAGCAGTTTTGTGACTACCTACGAGCAGTACTTC
CASSFVTTYEQYF
>15|TRBV6-1|.|TRBJ1-1|.
TGTGCCAGCAGTGAAGTCGCACGGGGTGACACTGAAGCTTTCTTT
CASSEVARGDTEAFF
>15|TRBV6-6|.|TRBJ2-1|once
TGTGCCAGCAGTGGACAGATGAGCTCCTACAATGAGCAGTTCTTC
CASSGQMSSYNEQFF
>14|TRBV27|.|TRBJ2-1|.
TGTGCCAGCAGTTTATCGGACACAAACAATGAGCAGTTCTTC
CASSLSDTNNEQFF
>16|TRBV4-1|TRBD2|TRBJ2-1|.
TGCGCCAGCAGCCAAAGGACTAGCGGACAGGTGGATGAGCAGTTCTTC
CASSQRTSGQVDEQFF
>14|TRBV7-9|TRBD1|TRBJ1-1|.
TGTGCCAGCACCACGACCGGGACAGGGGGCGCGAATTTCTTT
CASTTTGTGGANFF
>12|TRBV12-3/TRBV12-4|.|TRBJ1-4|.
TGTGCCAGCAGTTACGACAGTAGGCAACTGTTTTTT
CASSYDSRQLFF
>13|TRBV27|.|TRBJ2-7|.
TGTGCCAGCAGTTTCTCACTTTCTAGCGAGCAGTACTTC
CASSFSLSSEQYF
>13|TRBV21-1|.|TRBJ1-2|.
TGTGCCAGCAGCGCCCACACCTTGGGCGGCTACACCTTC
CASSAHTLGGYTF
>16|TRBV6-2/TRBV6-3|TRBD1|TRBJ1-2|.
TGTGCCAGCAGTTACCTCTGGACAGGGCCCGATCATGGCTACACCTTC
CASSYLWTGPDHGYTF
>13|TRBV6-5|.|TRBJ1-4|.
TGTGCCAGCAGTTACAACGGGGGTGGGACTCTGTTTTTT
CASSYNGGGTLFF
>15|TRBV28|TRBD2|TRBJ2-1|.
TGTGCCAGCGGAGAGGCGGGAGGGCCAAGGAATGAGCAGTTCTTC
CASGEAGGPRNEQFF
>16|TRBV14|.|TRBJ2-3|.
TGTGCCAGCAGCCAAGCCGCTTACAGTAGCACAGATACGCAGTATTTT
CASSQAAYSSTDTQYF
>15|TRBV19|.|TRBJ2-7|.
TGTGCCAGTAGTCCCGGATGGGACATTCCCTACGAGCAGTACTTC
CASSPGWDIPYEQYF
>15|TRBV7-2|.|TRBJ1-2|.
TGTGCCAGCAGCTCCTCGTCGGGGGGCGAGGATGGCTACACCTTC
CASSSSSGGEDGYTF
>16|TRBV10-3|TRBD2|TRBJ2-5|.
TGTGCCATCATAGGGACTAGCGGGGCCTCCGCGTTGGCCCAGTACTTC
CAIIGTSGASALAQYF
>17|TRBV5-8|.|TRBJ2-1|once
TGTGCCAGCAGCTTAGAAACAGGGATTAGCTCCTACAATGAGCAGTTCTTC
CASSLETGISSYNEQFF
>15|TRBV5-4|.|TRBJ2-2|.
TGTGCCAGCAGCGTGACTAGGGATCCCCCCGGGGAGCTGTTTTTT
CASSVTRDPPGELFF
>15|TRBV19|.|TRBJ1-1|few
TGTGCCAGTAGTTTCAGGTACACCTTGAACACTGAAGCTTTCTTT
CASSFRYTLNTEAFF
>15|TRBV4-2|.|TRBJ2-3|.
TGTGCCAGCAGCCACGGACTACTTAGCACAGATACGCAGTATTTT
CASSHGLLSTDTQYF
>15|TRBV9|.|TRBJ1-1|.
TGTGCCAGCAGCTCCGAAGCCCAGGGGAACACTGAAGCTTTCTTT
CASSSEAQGNTEAFF
>16|TRBV5-1|TRBD2|TRBJ2-2|.
TGCGCCAGCATCGGAGGTAGCGGGAGCAGCACCGGGGAGCTGTTTTTT
CASIGGSGSSTGELFF
>16|TRBV7-9|.|TRBJ1-4|.
TGTGCCAGCAGCTTAGGAGTGCAGGGTGCTAATGAAAAACTGTTTTTT
CASSLGVQGANEKLFF
>15|TRBV27|.|TRBJ2-1|.
TGTGCCAGCAGTTTGGTTAGGGGGGGGAGCGATGAGCAGTTCTTC
CASSLVRGGSDEQFF
>20|TRBV5-1|TRBD1|TRBJ1-1|.
TGCGCCAGCAGCTTGGCTACAGGGGGCCAGACCGTCCAAATGAACACTGAAGCTTTCTTT
CASSLATGGQTVQMNTEAFF